These 24 T cell receptor beta chains were all obtained from the same sample, sequenced in a study of CD8+ T cells in alopecia areata. cDNA prepared by RNA extraction and subsequent reverse transcription served as the template for sequencing. TCRdb's table, derived via immunoSEQ multiplex PCR, lists solely in-frame clones and lacks some. The repertoire consists of over 200,000 clones, with around 62% occurring once and the leading ten covering approximately 0.5%. The specimen comprised CD4+ T cells sorted from blood, sampled at week 0. Receptors were obtained from a human donor with alopecia areata.

Note on this clone: This CDR3 is also generated by other DNA sequences in the sample. J is TRBJ1-6 and V is TRBV9, with 10 bases aligning to TRBD1. Trimming took 4 bases from V and 7 from J; bases not matched to a gene: 5. CDR1 is SGDLS and CDR2 is YYNGEE in the germline V gene. The CDR3 contains 15 residues. As DNA, the CDR3 is TGTGCCAGCAGCCCCCGGACAGGGGGAAATTCACCCCTCCACTTT. Protein: CASSPRTGGNSPLHF.

With respect to this clone: One end of the junction does not line up with germline, which may come from a read error. This chain joins TRBV7-9 and TRBJ1-2; the D gene is possibly TRBD1 (5 bases). The CDR3 runs 13 residues. Germline values: CDR1 SEHNR, CDR2 FQNEAQ (reference sequence). CDR3 loop: CASSPQVFYDYTF. DNA of the CDR3: TGTGCCAGCAGCCCACAGGTGTTTTATGACTACACCTTC.

This clone was counted only a few times. J is TRBJ2-7 and V is TRBV29-1, with D perhaps matching TRBD1 (6 bases). CDR3 size: 12 residues. The germline CDR1 and CDR2 sequences are SQVTM and ANQGSEA. Trimming removed 5 bases from V and 4 bases from J, with 12 bases in between. As DNA, the CDR3 is TGCAGCGTTCAACCCGGGACATACGAGCAGTACTTC. Translating gives CSVQPGTYEQYF.

This clone was observed a handful of times. V and J are TRBV11-2 and TRBJ1-1, with TRBD1 matching over 11 bases. V shed 5 bases, J shed 7 bases, and the junction held 9 bases outside the gene matches. Germline loops: CDR1 SGHAT, CDR2 FQNNGV. This CDR3 comprises 15 residues. The CDR3 protein is CASSPRDRGSIEAFF. The CDR3 DNA is TGTGCCAGCAGCCCGCGGGACAGGGGGAGTATTGAAGCTTTCTTT.

The J gene is TRBJ2-7, the V gene TRBV2; D gene uncertain. Trimming cost V 8 bases and J 2 bases, with 10 bases left between them. This CDR3 region has 12 residues. Germline V gene lookup returns CDR1 SNHLY and CDR2 FYNNEI. The CDR3 DNA is TGTGCCAGCTCGCTGGGTGCCTACGAGCAGTACTTC. This encodes CASSLGAYEQYF.

This clone was seen more than once but under ten times. The chain uses TRBV2 and TRBJ1-5, with a tentative D call TRBD1 (5 bases). V was cut by 7 bases and J by 2 bases, with 15 bases left in between. There are 15 residues in the CDR3. The germline gives CDR1 SNHLY, CDR2 FYNNEI. CDR3 sequence reads: CASTPGTFGNQPQHF. The CDR3 nucleotides are TGTGCCAGCACCCCCGGGACTTTCGGCAATCAGCCCCAGCATTTT.

The chain uses TRBV15 and TRBJ2-1; no firm D call. Trimming removed 4 bases from V and 5 bases from J, with 6 bases in between. The CDR3 extends over 12 amino acids. The germline V gene encodes CDR1 LNHNV and CDR2 YYDKDF (reference sequence). CDR3: CATSKAHNEQFF. The CDR3, as DNA: TGTGCCACCAGCAAAGCCCACAATGAGCAGTTCTTC.

A word on this clone: This sample includes further DNA sequences coding for the same CDR3. V is TRBV4-1 and J is TRBJ2-7, with 11 positions matching TRBD2. The germline V gene encodes CDR1 MGHRA and CDR2 YSYEKL. With 2 bases clipped from V and 4 bases from J, the junction kept 4 bases outside the gene matches. The CDR3 has 15 amino acids. CDR3 region: CASSQPTSGTYEQYF. The DNA for the CDR3 is TGCGCCAGCAGCCAACCGACTAGCGGGACGTACGAGCAGTACTTC.

This clone has just one count. This chain links TRBV30 with TRBJ2-7; D remains ambiguous. V shed 0 bases and J shed 5 bases, with 8 bases lying between them. Germline CDR1 and CDR2: GTSNPN and SVGIG (reference sequence). The CDR3 sequence is 12 residues long. The DNA for the CDR3 is TGTGCCTGGAGTGTTAGACGTCACGAGCAGTACTTC. It encodes CAWSVRRHEQYF.

The chain has TRBV29-1 and TRBJ1-1; D not certain. Looked up from germline, CDR1 is SQVTM and CDR2 is ANQGSEA. The CDR3 extends over 12 amino acids. V was clipped by 1 base and J by 3 bases, with 6 bases between them. CDR3 nucleotides: TGCAGCGTTGAAGGCGGTTACACTGAAGCTTTCTTT. This gives the protein CSVEGGYTEAFF.

In this sample, this clone turned up a few times. The chain joins TRBV27 to TRBJ2-1; 12 bases are shared with TRBD2. This CDR3 has 16 residues. J was trimmed by 3 bases and V by 5 bases; bases with no gene match: 5. The germline V gene has CDR1 MNHEY and CDR2 SMNVEV (reference sequence). The CDR3 spells CASSPTSGRYYNEQFF. DNA of the CDR3: TGTGCCAGCAGTCCCACTAGCGGGAGGTACTACAATGAGCAGTTCTTC.

This clone was found a few times. This chain links TRBV29-1 with TRBJ2-1; 8 positions match TRBD1. Germline values: CDR1 SQVTM, CDR2 ANQGSEA. After removal of 6 bases from V and 9 bases from J, the junction contained 7 bases not matched to a gene. The CDR3 is 12 residues long. In DNA form, the CDR3 reads TGCAGCGTACGAAGGACAGGGCTTGAGCAGTTCTTC. As protein: CSVRRTGLEQFF.

This clone appeared many times. The CDR3 DNA reads TGTGCCAGCAGCTTAGAGGCACAGGCGAACACTGAAGCTTTCTTT. The encoded protein is CASSLEAQANTEAFF. The V call is TRBV11-2, the J call TRBJ1-1; TRBD1 might be the D (5 bases). The CDR3 extends over 15 amino acids. Germline CDR1 is SGHAT and CDR2 is FQNNGV. The germline V and J ends were trimmed by 0 bases and 1 base, with 9 bases remaining between them.

The chain is built from TRBV11-1 and TRBJ2-1; D is unresolved. Germline assignment: CDR1 SGHAT and CDR2 FQDESV (reference sequence). This CDR3 comprises 12 residues. Trimming took off 2 bases at V and 4 bases at J, with 3 bases between the two ends. CDR3 DNA sequence: TGTGCCAGCAGCTTACAGTACAATGAGCAGTTCTTC. Translated: CASSLQYNEQFF.

V usage is TRBV2 and J usage is TRBJ2-2; D remains ambiguous. Germline V gene lookup returns CDR1 SNHLY and CDR2 FYNNEI. V was shortened by 1 base and J by 4 bases, with 7 bases between the two germline ends. The CDR3 is made up of 14 amino acids. CDR3: CASSEVRVTGELFF. The CDR3 DNA reads TGTGCCAGCAGTGAAGTTAGGGTCACCGGGGAGCTGTTTTTT.

The chain is built from TRBV9 and TRBJ1-6; no firm D call. Germline assignment: CDR1 SGDLS and CDR2 YYNGEE. The CDR3 is 12 residues long. The germline V and J ends were trimmed by 1 base and 14 bases, with 10 bases remaining between them. In nucleotides, the CDR3 is TGTGCCAGCAGCGTACTGTCTGGAGCCCTCCACTTT. It yields the protein CASSVLSGALHF.

This sequence joins TRBV7-6 and TRBJ2-7, with D unclear. The germline V and J ends were trimmed by 5 bases and 2 bases, with 13 bases remaining between them. The CDR3 has 14 amino acids. Germline V lookup: CDR1 SGHVS, CDR2 FNYEAQ. The CDR3 sequence: CASSTRAETYEQYF. The CDR3 DNA sequence: TGTGCCAGCAGCACCCGGGCCGAAACCTACGAGCAGTACTTC.

V and J are TRBV27 and TRBJ2-3, with D perhaps matching TRBD1 or TRBD2 (7 bases each). Germline loops: CDR1 MNHEY, CDR2 SMNVEV (reference sequence). This CDR3 spans 16 amino acids. The V end was cut by 5 bases, the J end by 2 bases, with 17 bases between. In nucleotides, the CDR3 is TGTGCCAGCAGTGATCACAGGGGAGGGCTCACAGATACGCAGTATTTT. Protein sequence: CASSDHRGGLTDTQYF.

The rearrangement links TRBV6-6 to TRBJ2-5; D is undetermined. Trimming took 6 bases from V and 9 from J, leaving 11 bases between them. Germline V gene lookup returns CDR1 MNHNY and CDR2 SVGAGI (reference sequence). The CDR3 loop spans 11 amino acids. The DNA of the CDR3 is TGTGCCAGCAGGGCCGACCCGGCCCAGTACTTC. Residues: CASRADPAQYF.

The J gene is TRBJ1-4, the V gene TRBV30; tentatively, D is TRBD1 (6 bases). The V gene's germline CDR1 is GTSNPN and CDR2 SVGIG (reference sequence). The CDR3 totals 13 residues. V lost 8 bases to trimming and J lost 4 bases, with 14 bases between them. Written as DNA, the CDR3 is TGTGCCGGGAACGGACAGTTTAATGAAAAACTGTTTTTT. Translated, it gives CAGNGQFNEKLFF. Variable domain in full (rest from reference TRBV30 and TRBJ1-4): SQTIHQWPATLVQPVGSPLSLECTVEGTSNPNLYWYRQAAGRGLQLLFYSVGIGQISSEVPQNLSASRPQDRQFILSSKKLLLSDSGFYLCAGNGQFNEKLFFGSGTQLSVL.

The chain joins TRBV10-3 to TRBJ1-1; the D gene is possibly TRBD1 (5 bases). Trimming pared 11 bases from V and 1 base from J, leaving 14 bases between. The CDR3 spans 13 residues. Germline values: CDR1 ENHRY, CDR2 SYGVKD. The CDR3 region has the DNA TGTGCCTCATCCGGGACGGCGAACACTGAAGCTTTCTTT. Translated: CASSGTANTEAFF.

This rearrangement joins TRBV15 to TRBJ2-7, with D perhaps matching TRBD1 or TRBD2 (5 bases each). Germline V gene lookup returns CDR1 LNHNV and CDR2 YYDKDF (reference sequence). V was pared by 5 bases and J by 6 bases, with 14 bases between. This CDR3 contains 13 residues. The CDR3 reads CATSGGNQGEQYF. The DNA of the CDR3 is TGTGCCACCAGCGGGGGAAACCAGGGCGAGCAGTACTTC.

This clone was observed a handful of times. V gene TRBV6-6 combines with J gene TRBJ2-7; D call uncertain. V shed 2 bases and J shed 5 bases, with 10 bases lying between them. Per the germline V gene, CDR1 is MNHNY and CDR2 is SVGAGI (reference sequence). This CDR3 comprises 13 residues. Here the CDR3 reads CASSYEEEDEQYF. CDR3 nucleotide sequence: TGTGCCAGCAGTTACGAAGAAGAGGACGAGCAGTACTTC.

The rearrangement links TRBV10-3 to TRBJ1-6, with D uncertain. Germline V CDR1 and CDR2: ENHRY, SYGVKD. The V end lost 3 bases, the J end lost 7 bases, and 13 bases lay between the germline ends. The CDR3 is made up of 15 amino acids. The CDR3 is CAISDEPGANSPLHF. Written as DNA, the CDR3 is TGTGCCATCAGTGATGAACCGGGCGCAAATTCACCCCTCCACTTT.